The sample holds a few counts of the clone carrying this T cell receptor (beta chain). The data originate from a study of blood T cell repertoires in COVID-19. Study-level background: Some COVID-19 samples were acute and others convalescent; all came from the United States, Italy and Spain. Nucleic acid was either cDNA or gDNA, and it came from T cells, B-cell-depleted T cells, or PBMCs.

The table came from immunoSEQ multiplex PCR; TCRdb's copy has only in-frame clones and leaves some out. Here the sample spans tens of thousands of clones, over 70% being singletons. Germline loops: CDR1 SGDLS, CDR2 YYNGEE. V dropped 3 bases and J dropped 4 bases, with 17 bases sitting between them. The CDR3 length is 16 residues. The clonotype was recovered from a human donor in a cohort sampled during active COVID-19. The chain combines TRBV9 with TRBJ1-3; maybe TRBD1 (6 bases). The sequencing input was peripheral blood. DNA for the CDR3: TGTGCCAGCAGCGGAGACCCACAGGGTACCGGAAACACCATATATTTT. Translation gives CASSGDPQGTGNTIYF.